This TCR beta chain was retrieved from a study of T cells in Graves' hyperthyroidism and ophthalmopathy. Study conclusions and caveats: Ophthalmopathy onset followed model prediction by a median around 6.9 months. The authors' 13 V-J model separated ophthalmopathy from stable hyperthyroidism.

About this clonotype: Its antigen remains unknown.

Amplified TCR beta CDR3 regions came from RNA transcripts. TCR CDR3 underwent first-round RT-PCR with the HTBI primer set. In TCRdb, the multiplex PCR reads were re-called with MiXCR into one record per CDR3 protein. The sample has 500,000 to 800,000 distinct CDR3 sequences; around 15% are singletons. Germline V gene data show CDR1 as DFQATT and CDR2 as SNEGSKA (reference sequence). The CDR3 is made up of 15 amino acids. V lost 3 bases, J lost 0 bases, and 15 bases lay in between. With duration under 3 months, ophthalmopathy was active: Clinical Activity Score at least 3, NOSPECS at least 4. This sequence originates from a woman in her fifties or sixties with Graves' ophthalmopathy. Material: blood. This rearrangement joins TRBV20-1 to TRBJ2-7; D might be TRBD2 (6 bases). Here the CDR3 reads CSASMASANSYEQYF. CDR3 nucleotides: TGCAGTGCTAGTATGGCTAGCGCCAACTCCTACGAGCAGTACTTC.